A single sample is the source of the 14 T cell receptor beta chains below, sequenced in a study of T-cell reconstitution after alpha-beta-depleted transplantation in children. It was with unique molecular identifiers that the TCRbeta library was prepared. TCRdb reprocessed the PCR reads via MiXCR and lists one record per CDR3 protein. This sample has hundreds of thousands of distinct CDR3 sequences; roughly 14% occur once, and the top ten carry around 0.79%. Source: PBMCs, taken before TCRalphabeta/CD19-depleted stem cell transplant. These receptors all come from a girl aged 2 to 9 with congenital amegakaryocytic thrombocytopenia, due to receive a stem cell transplant.

There are a few counts of this clonotype. The V and J genes are TRBV10-3 and TRBJ2-7; the D is unclear. This CDR3 has 11 residues. Germline-derived CDR1 and CDR2 are ENHRY and SYGVKD. Trimming shortened V by 8 bases and J by 0 bases, and 5 bases separated the two germline ends. This CDR3 is CAIPSSYEQYF. The CDR3 DNA sequence: TGTGCCATCCCAAGCTCCTACGAGCAGTACTTC.

This clonotype was counted ten times or more. The chain recombines TRBV20-1 with TRBJ2-7, with D tentatively TRBD2 (6 bases). The CDR3 spans 13 residues. Trimming left V 0 bases short and J 2 bases short, with 8 bases between. Germline CDR1 and CDR2: DFQATT and SNEGSKA (reference sequence). CDR3 amino acids: CSAREPSAYEQYF. CDR3 DNA sequence: TGCAGTGCTAGAGAGCCTAGCGCCTACGAGCAGTACTTC.

This clonotype was recorded at least ten times. This rearrangement joins TRBV5-1 to TRBJ1-1; D gene uncertain. The CDR3 is 13 residues long. In germline, CDR1 is SGHRS, CDR2 YFSETQ. The V end was cut by 4 bases, the J end by 0 bases, with 7 bases between. CDR3 bases: TGCGCCAGCAGCACTCTCATGAACACTGAAGCTTTCTTT. This gives the protein CASSTLMNTEAFF. The whole variable domain, remainder taken from reference TRBV5-1 and TRBJ1-1, is KAGVTQTPRYLIKTRGQQVTLSCSPISGHRSVSWYQQTPGQGLQFLFEYFSETQRNKGNFPGRFSGRQFSNSRSEMNVSTLELGDSALYLCASSTLMNTEAFFGQGTRLTVV.

This clonotype has more than one count but fewer than ten. The chain uses TRBV6-5 and TRBJ2-7, with TRBD1 identical over 8 bases. Germline CDR1 and CDR2: MNHEY and SVGAGI. This CDR3 is 13 amino acids long. With 2 bases clipped from V and 6 bases from J, the junction kept 3 bases outside the gene matches. CDR3 sequence reads: CASSYGTGGEQYF. The CDR3 DNA reads TGTGCCAGCAGTTACGGGACAGGTGGCGAGCAGTACTTC.

This clonotype was observed at least ten times. The chain carries TRBV5-1 and TRBJ2-1; D ambiguous. This CDR3 contains 13 residues. V gave up 0 bases and J gave up 8 bases, with 9 bases separating them. Per germline, CDR1 SGHRS and CDR2 YFSETQ. DNA of the CDR3: TGCGCCAGCAGCTTGGTTTTTGGGTATGAGCAGTTCTTC. Residues: CASSLVFGYEQFF.

This clonotype was picked up a small number of times. The chain has TRBV29-1 and TRBJ1-1, with TRBD1 identical over 8 bases. The CDR3 is 13 residues long. The germline CDR1 and CDR2 sequences are SQVTM and ANQGSEA. The junction had 3 bases not matched to a gene; V was cut back by 5 bases and J by 1 base. CDR3 amino acids: CSVPQGANTEAFF. CDR3 nucleotides: TGCAGCGTTCCGCAGGGGGCGAACACTGAAGCTTTCTTT.

This clonotype has a handful of counts. The rearrangement joins TRBV6-1 to TRBJ2-3, with TRBD2 matching over 7 bases. Germline V lookup: CDR1 MNHNS, CDR2 SASEGT. The CDR3 totals 16 residues. With 10 bases clipped from V and 0 bases from J, the junction kept 13 bases outside the gene matches. The CDR3 here is CANKPSGRESTDTQYF. In nucleotides, the CDR3 is TGTGCCAACAAACCTTCGGGGCGGGAGAGCACAGATACGCAGTATTTT.

This clonotype was observed at least ten times. V is TRBV20-1 and J is TRBJ2-7; the D gene is possibly TRBD2 (6 bases). In germline, CDR1 is DFQATT, CDR2 SNEGSKA (reference sequence). Trimming stripped 1 base from V and 2 bases from J, with 18 bases between. The CDR3 spans 16 residues. CDR3 amino acids: CSARGFSLGGTYEQYF. The DNA for the CDR3 is TGCAGTGCTAGAGGGTTTTCACTGGGGGGAACCTACGAGCAGTACTTC.

This clonotype was seen at least ten times. V is TRBV20-1 and J is TRBJ2-3, with 8 bases fitting TRBD2. Per germline, CDR1 DFQATT and CDR2 SNEGSKA (reference sequence). Trimming cost V 5 bases and J 5 bases; bases outside gene matches: 15. This CDR3 is built from 16 residues. CDR3 DNA sequence: TGCAGTGCTGGGCCTGGGGGAGCGGGAGATAAAGATACGCAGTATTTT. This gives the protein CSAGPGGAGDKDTQYF.

This clonotype was seen many times. The chain joins TRBV6-5 to TRBJ2-1, with 13 bases identical to TRBD2. The V gene end was trimmed by 5 bases and the J gene end by 10 bases; junction bases not matched to a gene: 8. CDR3 length: 15 amino acids. From germline, CDR1 is MNHEY and CDR2 SVGAGI. The CDR3 DNA sequence: TGTGCCAGCAGTCCCGGGACTAGCGGGAATGGGGAGCAGTTCTTC. Amino acid sequence: CASSPGTSGNGEQFF.

At least ten counts were recorded for this clonotype. The CDR3 nucleotides are TGTGCCATCAGTGACCCTAGCGGCACAGATACGCAGTATTTT. It encodes CAISDPSGTDTQYF. The chain joins TRBV10-3 to TRBJ2-3; maybe TRBD2 (6 bases). Germline CDR1 and CDR2: ENHRY and SYGVKD. CDR3 length: 14 residues. Trimming removed 3 bases from V and 1 base from J, with 8 bases in between.

This clonotype was detected ten times or more. The J gene is TRBJ2-7, the V gene TRBV5-1, with 7 nucleotides matching TRBD1. There are 16 residues in the CDR3. Germline assignment: CDR1 SGHRS and CDR2 YFSETQ. With V trimmed by 0 bases and J by 3 bases, 9 bases remained unmatched. DNA of the CDR3: TGCGCCAGCAGCTTGGCTGCTCGGGGACAGAACTACGAGCAGTACTTC. This gives the protein CASSLAARGQNYEQYF.

This clonotype has ten or more counts. This chain uses TRBV5-1 with TRBJ1-1; 7 nucleotides agree with TRBD1. V was clipped by 2 bases and J by 3 bases; unmatched bases: 7. The germline V gene has CDR1 SGHRS and CDR2 YFSETQ. The CDR3 has 15 amino acids. This chain's CDR3 is CASSLFDRADTEAFF. The CDR3 DNA sequence: TGCGCCAGCAGCTTATTTGACAGGGCTGACACTGAAGCTTTCTTT.

The rearrangement joins TRBV12-3 or TRBV12-4 to TRBJ2-3; D might be TRBD1 or TRBD2, each matching 5 bases. The CDR3 is made up of 14 amino acids. V was cut by 6 bases and J by 2 bases, with 12 bases left in between. The CDR3 loop is CASSAGTDTDTQYF. The CDR3 DNA is TGTGCCAGCAGCGCCGGGACCGACACAGATACGCAGTATTTT.